This TCR beta chain was retrieved from a study of T-cell reconstitution after alpha-beta-depleted transplantation in children. This clonotype occurred many times. The target antigen is unknown. Study-wide results and caveats: Several hundred expanded graft clones reportedly supplied alpha-beta T cells about two months after transplant.

Construction of the TCRbeta library involved unique molecular identifiers. MiXCR, run by TCRdb on the PCR reads, gives a single entry per CDR3 protein. Among 700,000 to 950,000 distinct CDR3 sequences, 15% to 20% were seen once, and the ten largest hold approximately 4.5%. V was trimmed by 3 bases and J by 2 bases, leaving 12 bases between them. Germline loops: CDR1 DFQATT, CDR2 SNEGSKA (reference sequence). The CDR3 extends over 14 amino acids. The receptor was derived from a male patient aged 10 to 17 who had a stem cell transplant for acute lymphoblastic leukemia, so the T cells may come from the graft donor. V usage is TRBV20-1 and J usage is TRBJ2-3, with D perhaps TRBD2 (6 bases). The input for sequencing was PBMCs, mostly from graft donor cells, taken 360 days after TCRalphabeta/CD19-depleted stem cell transplant. In DNA form, the CDR3 reads TGCAGTGCTAGGTCGACTAGTTACACAGATACGCAGTATTTT. It encodes CSARSTSYTDTQYF.